The sequence of this TCR beta chain was determined in a study of immune evolution from preneoplasia to lung adenocarcinoma. Profiling relied on immunoSEQ multiplex PCR, and the TCRdb table lists in-frame clones only, not all of them. In the table there are 6,200 or so clones, about 79% of which are singletons. The germline V gene has CDR1 KGHSH and CDR2 LQKENI. The CDR3 contains 17 residues. V dropped 2 bases and J dropped 2; count of bases not matched to a gene: 5. The chain is built from TRBV18 and TRBJ2-3; 12 bases agree with TRBD2. Sequenced sample: FFPE minimally invasive lung adenocarcinoma tissue. The sequence came from a person aged 60 to 85 with lung adenocarcinoma. The CDR3 region has the DNA TGTGCCAGCTCACCAGCCGGACTAGCGGGGATCACAGATACGCAGTATTTT. Translated, it gives CASSPAGLAGITDTQYF.